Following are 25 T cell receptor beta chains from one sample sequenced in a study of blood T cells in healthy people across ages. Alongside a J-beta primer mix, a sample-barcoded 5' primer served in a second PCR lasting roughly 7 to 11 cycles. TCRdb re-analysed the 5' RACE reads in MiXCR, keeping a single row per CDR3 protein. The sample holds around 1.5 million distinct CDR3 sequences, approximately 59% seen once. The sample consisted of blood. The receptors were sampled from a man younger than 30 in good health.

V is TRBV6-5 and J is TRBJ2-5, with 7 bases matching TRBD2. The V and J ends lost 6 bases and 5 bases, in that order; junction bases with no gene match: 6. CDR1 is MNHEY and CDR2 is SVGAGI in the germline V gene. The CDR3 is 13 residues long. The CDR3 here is CASRGEGLETQYF. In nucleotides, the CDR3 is TGTGCCAGCAGAGGGGAGGGCCTGGAGACCCAGTACTTC.

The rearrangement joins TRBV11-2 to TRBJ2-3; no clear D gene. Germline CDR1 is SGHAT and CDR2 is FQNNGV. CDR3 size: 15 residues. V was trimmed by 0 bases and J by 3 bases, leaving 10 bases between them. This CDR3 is CASSLDCLKTDTQYF. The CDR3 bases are TGTGCCAGCAGCTTAGATTGTTTAAAAACAGATACGCAGTATTTT.

CDR3 sequence reads: CASSNRIGQGLNEQFF. As DNA, the CDR3 is TGTGCCAGCAGTAATAGGATAGGACAGGGTTTAAATGAGCAGTTCTTC. The J gene is TRBJ2-1, the V gene TRBV7-9; TRBD1 agrees at 8 bases. Looked up from germline, CDR1 is SEHNR and CDR2 is FQNEAQ (reference sequence). V dropped 6 bases and J dropped 7; count of bases not matched to a gene: 14. CDR3 length equals 16 residues.

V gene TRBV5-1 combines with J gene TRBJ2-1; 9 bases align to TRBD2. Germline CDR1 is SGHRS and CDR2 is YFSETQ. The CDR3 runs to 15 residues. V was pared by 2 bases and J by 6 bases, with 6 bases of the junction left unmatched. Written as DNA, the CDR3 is TGCGCCAGCAGCTTTGGACTAGCGAGGTCCAATGAGCAGTTCTTC. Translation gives CASSFGLARSNEQFF.

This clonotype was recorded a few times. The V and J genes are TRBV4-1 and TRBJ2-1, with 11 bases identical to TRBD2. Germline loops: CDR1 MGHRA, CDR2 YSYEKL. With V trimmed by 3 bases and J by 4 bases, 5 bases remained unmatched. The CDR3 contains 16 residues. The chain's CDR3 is CASSHAGTSGYNEQFF. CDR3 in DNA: TGCGCCAGCAGCCACGCCGGGACTAGCGGATACAATGAGCAGTTCTTC.

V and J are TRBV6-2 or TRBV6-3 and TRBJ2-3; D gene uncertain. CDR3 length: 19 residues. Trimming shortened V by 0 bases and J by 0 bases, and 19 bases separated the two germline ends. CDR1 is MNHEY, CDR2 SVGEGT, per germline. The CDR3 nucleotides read TGTGCCAGCAGTTACTCGGGGTTCATAGATATCATTAGCACAGATACGCAGTATTTT. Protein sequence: CASSYSGFIDIISTDTQYF.

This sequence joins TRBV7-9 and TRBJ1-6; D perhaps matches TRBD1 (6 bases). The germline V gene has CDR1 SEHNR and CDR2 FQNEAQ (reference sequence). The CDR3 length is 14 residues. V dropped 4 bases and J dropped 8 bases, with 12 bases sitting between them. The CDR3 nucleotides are TGTGCCAGCAGCTCCCCGGACAGAGATTCACCCCTCCACTTT. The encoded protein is CASSSPDRDSPLHF.

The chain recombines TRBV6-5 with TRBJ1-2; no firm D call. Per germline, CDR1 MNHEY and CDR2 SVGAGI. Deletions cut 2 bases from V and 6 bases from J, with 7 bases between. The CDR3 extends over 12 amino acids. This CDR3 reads CASSYGTDGYTF. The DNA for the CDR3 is TGTGCCAGCAGTTACGGCACGGATGGCTACACCTTC.

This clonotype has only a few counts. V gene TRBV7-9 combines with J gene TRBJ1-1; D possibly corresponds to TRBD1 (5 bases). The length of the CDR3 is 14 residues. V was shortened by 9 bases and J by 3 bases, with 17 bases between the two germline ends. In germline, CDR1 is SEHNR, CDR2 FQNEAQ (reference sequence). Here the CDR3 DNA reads TGTGCCAGTATCGGACGGGGGAGGTACACTGAAGCTTTCTTT. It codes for CASIGRGRYTEAFF.

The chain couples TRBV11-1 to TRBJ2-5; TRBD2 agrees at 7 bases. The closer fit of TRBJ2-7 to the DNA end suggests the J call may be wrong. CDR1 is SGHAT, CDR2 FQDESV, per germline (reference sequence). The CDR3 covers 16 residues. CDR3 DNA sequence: TGTGCCAGCAGCCCGCGGCGACTAGCTTCCTCCTACGAGCAGTACTTC. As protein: CASSPRRLASSYEQYF.

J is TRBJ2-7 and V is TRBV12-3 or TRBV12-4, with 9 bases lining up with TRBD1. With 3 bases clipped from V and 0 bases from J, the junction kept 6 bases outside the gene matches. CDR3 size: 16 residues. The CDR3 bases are TGTGCCAGCAGTTTCGGTACAGGGGGCTTCTCCTACGAGCAGTACTTC. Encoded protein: CASSFGTGGFSYEQYF.

The CDR3 DNA follows: TGCAGTGCGTGGAAGACTAGCGGGAAGGATGAGCAGTTCTTC. Translating gives CSAWKTSGKDEQFF. The chain combines TRBV20-1 with TRBJ2-1; 11 positions match TRBD2. The CDR3 has 14 amino acids. The germline V gene has CDR1 DFQATT and CDR2 SNEGSKA (reference sequence). After removal of 6 bases from V and 8 bases from J, the junction contained 9 bases not matched to a gene.

The CDR3 nucleotides read TGCGCCAGCAGCCAAGTCATCGGACGGATTAATTCACCCCTCCACTTT. The encoded protein is CASSQVIGRINSPLHF. The gene calls are TRBV4-1 and TRBJ1-6; D is unresolved. Germline lookup yields CDR1 MGHRA and CDR2 YSYEKL. CDR3 length: 16 residues. Trimming removed 1 base from V and 6 bases from J, with 13 bases in between.

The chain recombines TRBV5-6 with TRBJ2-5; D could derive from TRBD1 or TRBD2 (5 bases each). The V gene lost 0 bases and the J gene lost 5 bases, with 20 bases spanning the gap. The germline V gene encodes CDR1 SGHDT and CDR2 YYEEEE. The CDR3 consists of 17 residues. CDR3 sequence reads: CASSLGPLTEGEETQYF. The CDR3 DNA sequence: TGTGCCAGCAGCTTGGGCCCTCTGACAGAAGGGGAGGAGACCCAGTACTTC.

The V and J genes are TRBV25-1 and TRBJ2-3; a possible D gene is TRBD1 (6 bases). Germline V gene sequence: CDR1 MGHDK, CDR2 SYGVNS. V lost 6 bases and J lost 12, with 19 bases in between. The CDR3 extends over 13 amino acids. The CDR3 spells CASRLGQQETQYF. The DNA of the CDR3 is TGTGCCAGCAGATTGGGACAACAAGAGACCCAGTATTTT.

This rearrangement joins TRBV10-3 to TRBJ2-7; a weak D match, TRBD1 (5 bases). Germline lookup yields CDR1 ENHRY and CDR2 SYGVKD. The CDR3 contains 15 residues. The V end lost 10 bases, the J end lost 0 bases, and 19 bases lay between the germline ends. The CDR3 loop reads CATNTDRGLSYEQYF. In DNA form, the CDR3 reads TGTGCCACCAATACCGATAGGGGTCTCTCCTACGAGCAGTACTTC.

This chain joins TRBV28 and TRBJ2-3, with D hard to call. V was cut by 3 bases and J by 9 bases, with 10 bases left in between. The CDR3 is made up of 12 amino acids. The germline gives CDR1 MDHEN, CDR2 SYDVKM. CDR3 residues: CASSLTGLTQYF. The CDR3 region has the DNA TGTGCCAGCAGTTTGACTGGCCTCACGCAGTATTTT.

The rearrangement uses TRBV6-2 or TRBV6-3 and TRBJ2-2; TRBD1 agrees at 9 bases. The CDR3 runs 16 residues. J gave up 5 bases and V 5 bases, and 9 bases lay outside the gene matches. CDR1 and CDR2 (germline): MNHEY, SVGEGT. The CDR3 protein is CASSTDRDRVTGELFF. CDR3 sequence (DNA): TGTGCCAGCAGTACAGATCGGGACAGGGTTACCGGGGAGCTGTTTTTT.

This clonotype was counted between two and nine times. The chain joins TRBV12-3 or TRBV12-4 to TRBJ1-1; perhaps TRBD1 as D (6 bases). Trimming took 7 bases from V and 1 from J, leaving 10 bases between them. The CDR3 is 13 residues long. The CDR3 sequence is CASNPTGNTEAFF. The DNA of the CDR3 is TGTGCCAGCAACCCGACAGGGAACACTGAAGCTTTCTTT.

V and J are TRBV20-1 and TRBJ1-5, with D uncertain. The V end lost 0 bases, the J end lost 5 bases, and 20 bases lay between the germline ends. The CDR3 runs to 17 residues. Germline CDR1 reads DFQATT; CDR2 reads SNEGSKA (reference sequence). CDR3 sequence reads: CSARDASIGLSHQPQHF. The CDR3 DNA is TGCAGTGCTAGAGATGCTAGTATCGGGTTATCTCATCAGCCCCAGCATTTT.

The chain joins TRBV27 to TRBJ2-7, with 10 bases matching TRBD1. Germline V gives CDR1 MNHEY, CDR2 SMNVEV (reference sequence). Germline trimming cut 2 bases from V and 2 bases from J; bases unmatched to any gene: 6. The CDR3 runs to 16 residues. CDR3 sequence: CASSLRGGTGAYEQYF. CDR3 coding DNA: TGTGCCAGCAGTTTAAGAGGTGGGACAGGGGCCTACGAGCAGTACTTC.

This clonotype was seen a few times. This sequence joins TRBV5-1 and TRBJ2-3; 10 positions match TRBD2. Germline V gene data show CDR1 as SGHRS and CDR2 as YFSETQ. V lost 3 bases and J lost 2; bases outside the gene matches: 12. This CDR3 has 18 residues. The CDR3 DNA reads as TGCGCCAGCAGCTCCTACCTGGTAGCGGGAGGAGTCACAGATACGCAGTATTTT. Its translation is CASSSYLVAGGVTDTQYF.

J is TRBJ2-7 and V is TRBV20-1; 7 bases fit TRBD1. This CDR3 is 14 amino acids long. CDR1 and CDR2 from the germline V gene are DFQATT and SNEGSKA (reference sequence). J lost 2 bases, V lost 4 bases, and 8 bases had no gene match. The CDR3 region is CSAKTGLDPYEQYF. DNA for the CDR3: TGCAGTGCTAAGACAGGGCTCGACCCCTACGAGCAGTACTTC.

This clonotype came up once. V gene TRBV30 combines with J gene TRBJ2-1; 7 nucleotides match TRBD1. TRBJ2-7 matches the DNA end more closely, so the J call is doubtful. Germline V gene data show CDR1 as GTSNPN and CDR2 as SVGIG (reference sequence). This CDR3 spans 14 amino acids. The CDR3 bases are TGTGCCCGGGACAGACAGGGCGCCTACAATGAGCAGTACTTC. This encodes CARDRQGAYNEQYF.

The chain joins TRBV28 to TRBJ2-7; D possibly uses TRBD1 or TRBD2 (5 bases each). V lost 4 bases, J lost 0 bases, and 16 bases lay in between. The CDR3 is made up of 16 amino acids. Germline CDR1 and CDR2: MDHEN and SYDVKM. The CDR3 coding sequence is TGTGCCAGCAGTTCGAGGGGAAACCCGAGCTCCTACGAGCAGTACTTC. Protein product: CASSSRGNPSSYEQYF. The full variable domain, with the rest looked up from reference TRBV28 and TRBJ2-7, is DVKVTQSSRYLVKRTGEKVFLECVQDMDHENMFWYRQDPGLGLRLIYFSYDVKMKEKGDIPEGYSVSREKKERFSLILESASTNQTSMYLCASSSRGNPSSYEQYFGPGTRLTVT.